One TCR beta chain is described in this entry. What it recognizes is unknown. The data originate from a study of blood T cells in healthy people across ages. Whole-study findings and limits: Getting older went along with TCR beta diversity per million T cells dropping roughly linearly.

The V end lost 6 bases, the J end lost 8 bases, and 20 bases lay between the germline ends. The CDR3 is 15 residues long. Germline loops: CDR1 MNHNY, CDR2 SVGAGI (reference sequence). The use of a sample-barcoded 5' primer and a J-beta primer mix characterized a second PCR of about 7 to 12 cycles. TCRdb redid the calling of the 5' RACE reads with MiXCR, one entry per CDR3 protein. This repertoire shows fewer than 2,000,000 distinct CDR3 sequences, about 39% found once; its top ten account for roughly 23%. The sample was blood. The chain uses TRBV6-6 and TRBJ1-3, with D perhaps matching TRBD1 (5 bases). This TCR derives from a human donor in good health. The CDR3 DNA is TGTGCCAGCAGCCGCCTTCTTTCAGGGATGGACACCATATATTTT. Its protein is CASSRLLSGMDTIYF.